Presented here are 28 T cell receptor beta chains from one specimen sequenced in a study of blood T cell repertoires in COVID-19. Data came from immunoSEQ multiplex PCR; TCRdb stores just in-frame clones and leaves some out. Here the sample spans 180,000 or so clones, approximately 86% being singletons. Sequencing input: peripheral blood. These receptors were obtained from a man aged 60-69 years with acute or convalescent COVID-19.

The genes are TRBV5-1 and TRBJ2-1; 7 nucleotides line up with TRBD2. This CDR3 contains 17 residues. V was clipped by 3 bases and J by 0 bases; unmatched bases: 9. Germline V gene data show CDR1 as SGHRS and CDR2 as YFSETQ. CDR3: CASSYLKAGSSYNEQFF. The CDR3 DNA reads as TGCGCCAGCAGCTACTTGAAAGCGGGAAGCTCCTACAATGAGCAGTTCTTC.

The chain combines TRBV5-5 with TRBJ1-6; weak D call: TRBD1 (6 bases). The germline V gene encodes CDR1 SGHKS and CDR2 YYEKEE (reference sequence). Trimming left V 0 bases short and J 8 bases short, with 12 bases between. The CDR3 totals 15 residues. The CDR3 sequence is CASSLDGTPYSPLHF. CDR3 nucleotide sequence: TGTGCCAGCAGCTTGGATGGGACACCCTATTCACCCCTCCACTTT.

This chain joins TRBV30 and TRBJ2-7; 8 bases agree with TRBD2. Germline trimming cut 3 bases from V and 0 bases from J; bases unmatched to any gene: 1. From germline, CDR1 is GTSNPN and CDR2 SVGIG (reference sequence). The CDR3 covers 13 residues. CDR3 nucleotide sequence: TGTGCCTGGAGACTAGCGGCCTCCTACGAGCAGTACTTC. Translation gives CAWRLAASYEQYF.

This chain links TRBV7-8 with TRBJ1-4; D call uncertain. The germline gives CDR1 SGHVS, CDR2 FQNEAQ. Trimming pared 5 bases from V and 0 bases from J, leaving 7 bases between. The CDR3 runs to 14 residues. As DNA, the CDR3 is TGTGCCAGCAGCCTCGGGGCAACTAATGAAAAACTGTTTTTT. The encoded protein is CASSLGATNEKLFF.

This clone was detected a few times. This rearrangement joins TRBV19 to TRBJ2-1, with 9 bases fitting TRBD2. Germline values: CDR1 LNHDA, CDR2 SQIVND (reference sequence). The CDR3 totals 15 residues. Trimming removed 10 bases from V and 7 bases from J; junction bases left unmatched: 14. The CDR3 nucleotides are TGTGCCACCACCCCTAAGGGAGCGGGAGGTAATGAGCAGTTCTTC. It encodes CATTPKGAGGNEQFF.

This clone was found a few times. The chain is built from TRBV7-3 and TRBJ2-5, with 10 bases aligning to TRBD2. CDR1 and CDR2 (germline): SGHTA, FQGTGA. The CDR3 sequence is 18 residues long. J gave up 3 bases and V 1 base, and 11 bases lay outside the gene matches. The CDR3 nucleotides read TGTGCCAGCAGCTTAAGAAGCCTAGCGGGAGCTGGGGAAGAGACCCAGTACTTC. Its protein is CASSLRSLAGAGEETQYF.

The chain employs TRBV5-1 and TRBJ2-1, with 8 bases that match TRBD2. The V gene's germline CDR1 is SGHRS and CDR2 YFSETQ. With 2 bases clipped from V and 7 bases from J, the junction kept 8 bases outside the gene matches. CDR3 size: 15 residues. This chain's CDR3 is CASSFAGGKGNEQFF. The CDR3 nucleotides are TGCGCCAGCAGCTTTGCGGGGGGCAAGGGTAATGAGCAGTTCTTC.

There are a few counts of this clone. The J gene is TRBJ2-7, the V gene TRBV12-3 or TRBV12-4; TRBD1 matches at 7 bases. The length of the CDR3 is 13 residues. V gave up 6 bases and J gave up 6 bases; unmatched junction bases: 8. Written as DNA, the CDR3 is TGTGCCAGCAGACCAACGACAGGGTCCGAGCAGTACTTC. It translates to CASRPTTGSEQYF.

The chain joins TRBV30 to TRBJ1-1; 7 bases are a match to TRBD1. The CDR3 runs 12 residues. The junction had 3 bases not matched to a gene; V was cut back by 2 bases and J by 6 bases. In germline, CDR1 is GTSNPN, CDR2 SVGIG (reference sequence). The CDR3 is CAWSKGAAEAFF. CDR3 DNA sequence: TGTGCCTGGAGTAAGGGGGCGGCTGAAGCTTTCTTT.

The chain combines TRBV24-1 with TRBJ2-1, with D maybe TRBD1 (6 bases). Germline V CDR1 and CDR2: KGHDR, SFDVKD. The CDR3 extends over 16 amino acids. With 5 bases removed from V and 2 bases from J, the gap between germline ends came to 15 bases. Here the CDR3 DNA reads TGTGCCACCAGTGTTCCTCAGGGGAACACCTACAATGAGCAGTTCTTC. It yields the protein CATSVPQGNTYNEQFF.

The J gene is TRBJ1-2, the V gene TRBV5-4; D is ambiguous. The germline gives CDR1 SGHNT, CDR2 YYREEE (reference sequence). CDR3 length equals 13 residues. V was trimmed by 3 bases and J by 2 bases, leaving 8 bases between them. Written as DNA, the CDR3 is TGTGCCAGCAGCTCCGACGGGAACTATGGCTACACCTTC. Residues: CASSSDGNYGYTF.

The gene calls are TRBV5-1 and TRBJ2-7; a weak D match, TRBD2 (6 bases). CDR1 is SGHRS, CDR2 YFSETQ, per germline. Trimming took off 3 bases at V and 5 bases at J, with 15 bases between the two ends. The CDR3 has 14 amino acids. CDR3 sequence: CASSSLGGSDEQYF. The CDR3 DNA follows: TGCGCCAGCAGCTCCCTCGGGGGAAGCGACGAGCAGTACTTC.

The chain carries TRBV7-3 and TRBJ2-7; TRBD2 aligns across 14 bases. CDR3 length: 15 amino acids. J lost 5 bases, V lost 5 bases, and 5 bases had no gene match. Germline loops: CDR1 SGHTA, CDR2 FQGTGA. CDR3 sequence (DNA): TGTGCCAGCAGCCCGGGACTAGCGGGAGTCCACGAGCAGTACTTC. This gives the protein CASSPGLAGVHEQYF.

The chain is built from TRBV18 and TRBJ1-6; D ambiguous. V lost 0 bases, J lost 10 bases, and 13 bases lay in between. CDR3 size: 15 residues. CDR1 is KGHSH and CDR2 is LQKENI in the germline V gene. CDR3 sequence: CASSPPAGWASPLHF. The DNA of the CDR3 is TGTGCCAGCTCACCACCGGCCGGATGGGCATCACCCCTCCACTTT.

The rearrangement uses TRBV28 and TRBJ2-7; 7 bases fit TRBD1. The length of the CDR3 is 14 residues. With V trimmed by 6 bases and J by 5 bases, 10 bases remained unmatched. Germline-derived CDR1 and CDR2 are MDHEN and SYDVKM. CDR3 loop: CASSPYRGRDEQYF. As DNA, the CDR3 is TGTGCCAGCAGCCCGTACAGGGGAAGGGACGAGCAGTACTTC.

The V and J genes are TRBV30 and TRBJ2-7; TRBD1 agrees at 8 bases. The CDR3 has 13 residues. The germline CDR1 and CDR2 sequences are GTSNPN and SVGIG (reference sequence). V shed 1 base and J 4 bases; nucleotides not matched to a gene: 3. CDR3 DNA: TGTGCCTGGAGTGACGGACAGGGATACGAGCAGTACTTC. It translates to CAWSDGQGYEQYF.

The J gene is TRBJ2-3, the V gene TRBV5-1; 10 nucleotides match TRBD1. Germline CDR1 SGHRS, CDR2 YFSETQ. Unmatched junction bases numbered 13, after V lost 4 bases and J lost 2 bases. The CDR3 length is 18 residues. Written as DNA, the CDR3 is TGCGCCAGCAGCCCACTCAATGCGGGACAGGGGATCACAGATACGCAGTATTTT. This translates into CASSPLNAGQGITDTQYF.

The chain employs TRBV3-1 (or the pseudogene TRBV3-2) and TRBJ2-7, with a weak D call TRBD2 (6 bases). In germline, CDR1 is LGHDT, CDR2 YNNKEL (reference sequence). This CDR3 comprises 15 residues. V lost 0 bases, J lost 7 bases, and 16 bases lay in between. CDR3 amino acids: CASSQDSRAAGEQYF. In DNA, the CDR3 is TGTGCCAGCAGCCAAGATAGTAGGGCGGCGGGAGAGCAGTACTTC.

The V call is TRBV5-1, the J call TRBJ2-5; 14 positions agree with TRBD2. Per the germline V gene, CDR1 is SGHRS and CDR2 is YFSETQ. The CDR3 loop spans 15 amino acids. Trimming removed 3 bases from V and 5 bases from J; junction bases left unmatched: 3. DNA for the CDR3: TGCGCCAGCAGCTGGGGGACTAGCGGGAGCGAGACCCAGTACTTC. This sequence encodes CASSWGTSGSETQYF.

The chain joins TRBV6-2 or TRBV6-3 to TRBJ2-7; 9 nucleotides line up with TRBD1. This CDR3 has 16 amino acids. CDR1 is MNHEY and CDR2 is SVGEGT in the germline V gene. V gave up 5 bases and J gave up 5 bases; unmatched junction bases: 13. In nucleotides, the CDR3 is TGTGCCAGCAGTCCCTTGGCCGGGACAGGGATAAACGAGCAGTACTTC. Protein sequence: CASSPLAGTGINEQYF.

This clone has only a few counts. V is TRBV5-4 and J is TRBJ2-3, with D uncertain. The CDR3 contains 12 residues. V lost 4 bases, J lost 6 bases, and 9 bases lay in between. CDR1 and CDR2 from the germline V gene are SGHNT and YYREEE (reference sequence). CDR3 sequence reads: CASSMERDTQYF. In DNA form, the CDR3 reads TGTGCCAGCAGCATGGAGAGGGATACGCAGTATTTT.

The genes are TRBV7-9 and TRBJ1-2; D may be TRBD1 (5 bases). The CDR3 length is 14 residues. The V end lost 8 bases, the J end lost 8 bases, and 21 bases lay between the germline ends. CDR1 is SEHNR, CDR2 FQNEAQ, per germline (reference sequence). The DNA of the CDR3 is TGTGCCAGCGGCCTCGGGGGAGGGAGGGGCGGCTACACCTTC. This gives the protein CASGLGGGRGGYTF.

V and J are TRBV7-3 and TRBJ1-6, with D maybe TRBD1 (6 bases). V lost 2 bases to trimming and J lost 6 bases, with 11 bases between them. This CDR3 comprises 15 residues. Germline CDR1 reads SGHTA; CDR2 reads FQGTGA. The CDR3: CASSLQGRANSPLHF. The CDR3 nucleotides are TGTGCCAGCAGCTTACAGGGGAGGGCTAATTCACCCCTCCACTTT.

This clone appeared a single time. The chain recombines TRBV5-5 with TRBJ2-5; the D is unclear. V gave up 5 bases and J gave up 4 bases, with 6 bases separating them. Germline V gives CDR1 SGHKS, CDR2 YYEKEE (reference sequence). This CDR3 is built from 11 residues. Written as DNA, the CDR3 is TGTGCCAGCAGTTCTAGAGAGACCCAGTACTTC. Protein product: CASSSRETQYF.

The genes are TRBV18 and TRBJ1-2, with unresolved D. Trimming removed 0 bases at V and 2 bases at J, with 10 bases between. Germline CDR1 KGHSH, CDR2 LQKENI. This CDR3 spans 15 amino acids. The DNA for the CDR3 is TGTGCCAGCTCACCACCGGACTCTATGAACTATGGCTACACCTTC. This sequence encodes CASSPPDSMNYGYTF. The complete variable domain, with remaining parts taken from reference TRBV18 and TRBJ1-2, reads NAGVMQNPRHLVRRRGQEARLRCSPMKGHSHVYWYRQLPEEGLKFMVYLQKENIIDESGMPKERFSAEFPKEGPSILRIQQVVRGDSAAYFCASSPPDSMNYGYTFGSGTRLTVV.

This chain joins TRBV27 and TRBJ1-2, with D possibly being TRBD1 (6 bases). This CDR3 comprises 16 residues. Per germline, CDR1 MNHEY and CDR2 SMNVEV (reference sequence). V shed 5 bases and J shed 8 bases, with 24 bases lying between them. Here the CDR3 reads CASSHGTGNPLGGYTF. CDR3 nucleotides: TGTGCCAGCAGTCATGGAACAGGGAACCCCTTGGGGGGCTACACCTTC.

This clone showed up just once. The chain carries TRBV4-1 and TRBJ2-1; TRBD2 matches at 9 bases. Germline V gives CDR1 MGHRA, CDR2 YSYEKL. This CDR3 comprises 16 residues. Trimming cost V 0 bases and J 5 bases; bases outside gene matches: 5. Here the CDR3 reads CASSQELGLANNEQFF. CDR3 nucleotides: TGCGCCAGCAGCCAAGAACTGGGACTAGCCAACAATGAGCAGTTCTTC.

This clone was seen more than once but under ten times. This chain uses TRBV6-5 with TRBJ2-7, with D unresolved. Germline CDR1 is MNHEY and CDR2 is SVGAGI. This CDR3 is built from 15 residues. The V and J ends lost 0 bases and 4 bases respectively, with 13 bases between them. For the CDR3, the DNA is TGTGCCAGCAGTTACTCGAGAGACTCTGGTTACGAGCAGTACTTC. Translated: CASSYSRDSGYEQYF.